The subject of this entry is one T cell receptor beta chain. The data originate from a study of T cell responses to AZD1222 COVID-19 vaccine. There are 14 residues in the CDR3. V was pared by 2 bases and J by 3 bases, with 13 bases between. CDR1 and CDR2 (germline): GTSNPN, SVGIG (reference sequence). Produced via immunoSEQ multiplex PCR; TCRdb's table is partial and in-frame only. The sample carries about 130,000 clones, around 89% recorded once. The material was peripheral blood, obtained on day 0 of AZD1222 vaccination. The TCR comes from an adult in good health. The chain has TRBV30 and TRBJ2-5; maybe TRBD1 (5 bases). CDR3 sequence (DNA): TGTGCCTGGAGTAAAGTGCCAGGGAAAGAGACCCAGTACTTC. It encodes CAWSKVPGKETQYF.